This T cell receptor (beta chain) was sequenced in a study of T cell responses to AZD1222 COVID-19 vaccine. TCRdb keeps only in-frame clones here, not all; method: immunoSEQ multiplex PCR. The table lists about 86,000 clones, around 73% of them singletons, with around 21% in the top ten. Notes on the study in general: Recipients of two AZD1222 doses showed rising Spike-specific TCR breadth and depth. Females made up more of the donors, who were largely white British, and clonal diversity may have come out too low.

Regarding this clone: Antigen unknown. Other nucleotide sequences in the sample specify the same CDR3.

CDR1 is GTSNPN, CDR2 SVGIG, per germline (reference sequence). The V end was cut by 4 bases, the J end by 4 bases, with 8 bases between. The CDR3 extends over 12 amino acids. The TCR comes from an adult in good health. The chain carries TRBV30 and TRBJ1-3, with D perhaps matching TRBD1 (5 bases). Sample: peripheral blood, taken on day 0 of AZD1222 vaccination. As DNA, the CDR3 is TGTGCCTGGAAGGGGAGCGGAAACACCATATATTTT. Translated: CAWKGSGNTIYF.